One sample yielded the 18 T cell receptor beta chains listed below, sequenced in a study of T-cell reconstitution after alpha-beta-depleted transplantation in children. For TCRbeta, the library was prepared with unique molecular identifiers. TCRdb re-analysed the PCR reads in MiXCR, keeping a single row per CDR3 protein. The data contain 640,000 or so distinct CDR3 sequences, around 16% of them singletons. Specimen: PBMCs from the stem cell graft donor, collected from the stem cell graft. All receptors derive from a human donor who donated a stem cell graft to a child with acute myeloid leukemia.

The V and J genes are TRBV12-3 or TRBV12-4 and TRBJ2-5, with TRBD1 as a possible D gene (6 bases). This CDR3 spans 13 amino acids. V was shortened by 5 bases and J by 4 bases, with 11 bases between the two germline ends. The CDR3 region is CASSTGFGETQYF. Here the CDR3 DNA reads TGTGCCAGCAGTACAGGGTTTGGAGAGACCCAGTACTTC.

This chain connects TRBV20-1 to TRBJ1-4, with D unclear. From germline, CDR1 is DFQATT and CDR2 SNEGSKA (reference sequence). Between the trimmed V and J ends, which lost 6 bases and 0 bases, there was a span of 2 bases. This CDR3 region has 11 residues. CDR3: CSAATNEKLFF. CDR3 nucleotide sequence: TGCAGTGCAGCAACTAATGAAAAACTGTTTTTT.

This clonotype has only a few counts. CDR3 bases: TGCAGTGCTCCCAGGGGGGACGGCTCACCCCTCCACTTT. Protein sequence: CSAPRGDGSPLHF. The V call is TRBV20-1, the J call TRBJ1-6, with 7 bases identical to TRBD1. This CDR3 is 13 amino acids long. Per germline, CDR1 DFQATT and CDR2 SNEGSKA (reference sequence). V dropped 5 bases and J dropped 10; count of bases not matched to a gene: 8.

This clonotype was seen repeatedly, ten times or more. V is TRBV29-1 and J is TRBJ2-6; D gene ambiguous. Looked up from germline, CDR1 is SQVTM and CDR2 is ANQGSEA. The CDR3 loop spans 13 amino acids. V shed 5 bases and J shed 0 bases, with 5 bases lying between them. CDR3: CSVQTSGANVLTF. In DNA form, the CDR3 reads TGCAGCGTTCAGACCTCTGGGGCCAACGTCCTGACTTTC.

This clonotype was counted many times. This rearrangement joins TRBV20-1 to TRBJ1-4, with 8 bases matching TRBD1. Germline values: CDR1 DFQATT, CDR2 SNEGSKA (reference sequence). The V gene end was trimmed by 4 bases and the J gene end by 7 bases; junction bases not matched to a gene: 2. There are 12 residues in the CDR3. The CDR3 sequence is CSATTGGEKLFF. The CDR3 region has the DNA TGCAGTGCTACAACAGGGGGTGAAAAACTGTTTTTT.

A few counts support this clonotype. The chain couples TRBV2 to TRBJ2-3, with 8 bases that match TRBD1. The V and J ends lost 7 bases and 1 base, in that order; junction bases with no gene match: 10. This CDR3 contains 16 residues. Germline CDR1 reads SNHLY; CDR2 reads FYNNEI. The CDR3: CASMGTGIKGTDTQYF. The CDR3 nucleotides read TGTGCCAGCATGGGGACAGGAATCAAGGGCACAGATACGCAGTATTTT.

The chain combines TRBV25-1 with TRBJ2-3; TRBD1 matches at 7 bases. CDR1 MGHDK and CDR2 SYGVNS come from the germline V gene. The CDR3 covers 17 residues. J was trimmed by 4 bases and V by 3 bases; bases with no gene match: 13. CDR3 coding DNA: TGTGCCAGCAGTGACTTAGAGCAGGGGGTTCAGGCAGATACGCAGTATTTT. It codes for CASSDLEQGVQADTQYF.

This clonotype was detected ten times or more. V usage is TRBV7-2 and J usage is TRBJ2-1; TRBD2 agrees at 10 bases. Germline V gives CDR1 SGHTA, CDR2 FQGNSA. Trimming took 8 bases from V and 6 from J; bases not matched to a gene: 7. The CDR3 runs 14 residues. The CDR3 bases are TGTGCCAGCCACCCGGGACTAGCGACCAATGAGCAGTTCTTC. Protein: CASHPGLATNEQFF.

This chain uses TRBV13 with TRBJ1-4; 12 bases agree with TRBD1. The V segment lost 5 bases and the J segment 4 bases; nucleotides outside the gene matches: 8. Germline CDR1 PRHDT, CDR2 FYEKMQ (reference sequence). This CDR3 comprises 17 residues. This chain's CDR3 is CASSPGTGGRLNEKLFF. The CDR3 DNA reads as TGTGCCAGCAGCCCCGGGACAGGGGGCCGCCTTAATGAAAAACTGTTTTTT.

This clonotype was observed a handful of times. CDR3 protein: CASSLSRGFHEQYF. The CDR3 DNA is TGTGCCAGCAGTTTATCGCGGGGTTTCCACGAGCAGTACTTC. V gene TRBV27 combines with J gene TRBJ2-7, with a weak D call TRBD2 (6 bases). Trimming removed 0 bases from V and 5 bases from J, with 11 bases in between. Germline V gene lookup returns CDR1 MNHEY and CDR2 SMNVEV (reference sequence). The CDR3 is 14 amino acids.

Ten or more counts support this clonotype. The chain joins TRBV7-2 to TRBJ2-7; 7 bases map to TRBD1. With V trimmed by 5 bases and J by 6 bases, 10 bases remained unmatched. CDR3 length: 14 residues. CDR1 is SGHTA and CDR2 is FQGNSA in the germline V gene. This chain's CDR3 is CASSESGTASEQYF. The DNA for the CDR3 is TGTGCCAGCAGCGAGTCCGGGACAGCAAGCGAGCAGTACTTC.

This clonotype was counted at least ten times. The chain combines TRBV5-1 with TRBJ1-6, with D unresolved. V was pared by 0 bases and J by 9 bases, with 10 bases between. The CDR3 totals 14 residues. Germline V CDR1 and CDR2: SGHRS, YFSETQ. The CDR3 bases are TGCGCCAGCAGCTTGGGCGGTGTAAGTTCACCCCTCCACTTT. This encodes CASSLGGVSSPLHF.

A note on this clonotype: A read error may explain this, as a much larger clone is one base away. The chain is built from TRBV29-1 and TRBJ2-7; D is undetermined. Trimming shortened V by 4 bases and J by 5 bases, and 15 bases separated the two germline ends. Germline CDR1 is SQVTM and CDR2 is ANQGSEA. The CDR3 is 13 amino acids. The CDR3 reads CSVGPRGSDEQYF. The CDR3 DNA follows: TGCAGCGTTGGCCCCCGTGGATCCGACGAGCAGTACTTC.

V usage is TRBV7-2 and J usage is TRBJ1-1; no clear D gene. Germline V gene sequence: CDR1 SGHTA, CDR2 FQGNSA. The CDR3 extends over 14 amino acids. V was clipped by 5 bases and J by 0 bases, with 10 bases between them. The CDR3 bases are TGTGCCAGCAGCATCGGACGGATGAACACTGAAGCTTTCTTT. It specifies CASSIGRMNTEAFF.

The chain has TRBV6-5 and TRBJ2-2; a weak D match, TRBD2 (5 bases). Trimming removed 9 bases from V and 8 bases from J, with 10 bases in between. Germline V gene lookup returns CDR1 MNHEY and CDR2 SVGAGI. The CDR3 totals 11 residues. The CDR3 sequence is CASAEAGELFF. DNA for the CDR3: TGTGCCAGTGCGGAGGCGGGGGAGCTGTTTTTT.

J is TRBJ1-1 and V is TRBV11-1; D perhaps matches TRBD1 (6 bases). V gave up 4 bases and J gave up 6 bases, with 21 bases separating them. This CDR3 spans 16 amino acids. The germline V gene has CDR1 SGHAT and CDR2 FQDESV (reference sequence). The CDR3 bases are TGTGCCAGCAGCTCTGCGATACAGGGAGGTTGGGCTGAAGCTTTCTTT. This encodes CASSSAIQGGWAEAFF. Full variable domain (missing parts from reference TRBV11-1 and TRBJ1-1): EAEVAQSPRYKITEKSQAVAFWCDPISGHATLYWYRQILGQGPELLVQFQDESVVDDSQLPKDRFSAERLKGVDSTLKIQPAELGDSAMYLCASSSAIQGGWAEAFFGQGTRLTVV.

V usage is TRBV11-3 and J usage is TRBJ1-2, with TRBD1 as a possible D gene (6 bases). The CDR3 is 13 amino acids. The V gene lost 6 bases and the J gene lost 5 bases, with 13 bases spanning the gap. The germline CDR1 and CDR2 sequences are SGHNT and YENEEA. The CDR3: CASSQDRLYGYTF. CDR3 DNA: TGTGCCAGCAGTCAAGACAGGCTATATGGCTACACCTTC. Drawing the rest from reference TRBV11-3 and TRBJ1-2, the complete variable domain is EAGVVQSPRYKIIEKKQPVAFWCNPISGHNTLYWYLQNLGQGPELLIRYENEEAVDDSQLPKDRFSAERLKGVDSTLKIQPAELGDSAVYLCASSQDRLYGYTFGSGTRLTVV.

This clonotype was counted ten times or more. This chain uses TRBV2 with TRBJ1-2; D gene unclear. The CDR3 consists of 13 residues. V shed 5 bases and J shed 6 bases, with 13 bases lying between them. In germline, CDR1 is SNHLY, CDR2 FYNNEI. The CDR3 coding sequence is TGTGCCAGCAGTACCCAGATAGGGAATGGCTACACCTTC. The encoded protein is CASSTQIGNGYTF.